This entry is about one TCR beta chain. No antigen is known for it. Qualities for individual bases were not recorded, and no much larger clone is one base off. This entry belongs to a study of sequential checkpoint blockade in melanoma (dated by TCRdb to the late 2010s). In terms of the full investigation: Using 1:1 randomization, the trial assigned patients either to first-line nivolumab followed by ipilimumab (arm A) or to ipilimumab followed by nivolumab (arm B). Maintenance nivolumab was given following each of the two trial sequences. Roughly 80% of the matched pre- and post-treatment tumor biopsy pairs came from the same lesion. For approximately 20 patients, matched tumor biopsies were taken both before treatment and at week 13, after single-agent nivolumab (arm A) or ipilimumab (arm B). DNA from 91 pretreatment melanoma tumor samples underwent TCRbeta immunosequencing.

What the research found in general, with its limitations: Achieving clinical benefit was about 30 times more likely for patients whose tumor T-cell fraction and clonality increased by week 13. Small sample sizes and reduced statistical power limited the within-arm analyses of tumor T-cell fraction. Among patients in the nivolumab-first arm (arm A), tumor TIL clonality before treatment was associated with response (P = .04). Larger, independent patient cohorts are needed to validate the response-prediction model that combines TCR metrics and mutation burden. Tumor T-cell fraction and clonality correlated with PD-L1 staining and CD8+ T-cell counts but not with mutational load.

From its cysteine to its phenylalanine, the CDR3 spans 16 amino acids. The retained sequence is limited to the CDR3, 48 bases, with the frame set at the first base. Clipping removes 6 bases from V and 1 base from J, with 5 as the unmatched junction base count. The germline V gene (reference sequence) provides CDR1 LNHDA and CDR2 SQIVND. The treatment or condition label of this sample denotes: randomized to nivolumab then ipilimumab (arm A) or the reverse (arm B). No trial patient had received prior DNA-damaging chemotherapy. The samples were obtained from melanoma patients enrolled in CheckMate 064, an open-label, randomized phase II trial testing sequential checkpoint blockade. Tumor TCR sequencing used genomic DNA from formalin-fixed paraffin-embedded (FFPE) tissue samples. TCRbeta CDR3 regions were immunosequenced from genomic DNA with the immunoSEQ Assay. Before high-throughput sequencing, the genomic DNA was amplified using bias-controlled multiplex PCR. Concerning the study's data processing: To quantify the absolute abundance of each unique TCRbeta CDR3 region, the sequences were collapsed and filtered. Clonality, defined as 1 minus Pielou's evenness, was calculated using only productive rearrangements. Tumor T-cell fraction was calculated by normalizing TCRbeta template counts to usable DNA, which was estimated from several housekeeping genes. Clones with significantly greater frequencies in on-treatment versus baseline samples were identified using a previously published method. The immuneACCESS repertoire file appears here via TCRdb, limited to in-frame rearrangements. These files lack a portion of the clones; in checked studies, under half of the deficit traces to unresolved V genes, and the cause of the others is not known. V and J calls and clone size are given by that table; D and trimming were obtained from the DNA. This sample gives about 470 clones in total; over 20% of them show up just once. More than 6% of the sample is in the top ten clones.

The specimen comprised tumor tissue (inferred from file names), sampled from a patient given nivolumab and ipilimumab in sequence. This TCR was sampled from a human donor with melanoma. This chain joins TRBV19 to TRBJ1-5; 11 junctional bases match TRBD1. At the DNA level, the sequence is TGTGCCAGTAGCGGACAGGGGGCGAGAAGCAATCAGCCCCAGCATTTT. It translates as CASSGQGARSNQPQHF.